This TCR beta chain was captured by sequencing in a study of blood T cell repertoires in COVID-19. Turning to the study itself: Whether acute or convalescent, the COVID-19 samples came from the United States, Italy and Spain. T cells, B-cell-depleted T cells, or PBMCs supplied cDNA or gDNA.

The table lists this clone with a few counts. In the source study's methods: Nucleated cell counts were estimated from reference gene primer amplification. Sequencing was performed with immunoSEQ multiplex PCR; in TCRdb, only in-frame clones are kept and a portion is missing. V and J calls and clone size are as listed in that table; D and trimming were resolved from the DNA. The table has 250,000 to 350,000 clones, over 80% seen once. The sample taken for sequencing was peripheral blood. The sequence was collected from a woman in her 50s with active or convalescent COVID-19.

Written as DNA, the CDR3 is TGTGCCAGCAGTTATTATAAGGGACAGTTGTATGGCTACACCTTC. Its protein product is CASSYYKGQLYGYTF. The chain joins TRBV6-5 to TRBJ1-2; 7 nucleotides match TRBD1. After removal of 3 bases from V and 5 bases from J, the junction contained 9 bases not matched to a gene. This CDR3 region has 15 residues. The germline gives CDR1 MNHEY, CDR2 SVGAGI.